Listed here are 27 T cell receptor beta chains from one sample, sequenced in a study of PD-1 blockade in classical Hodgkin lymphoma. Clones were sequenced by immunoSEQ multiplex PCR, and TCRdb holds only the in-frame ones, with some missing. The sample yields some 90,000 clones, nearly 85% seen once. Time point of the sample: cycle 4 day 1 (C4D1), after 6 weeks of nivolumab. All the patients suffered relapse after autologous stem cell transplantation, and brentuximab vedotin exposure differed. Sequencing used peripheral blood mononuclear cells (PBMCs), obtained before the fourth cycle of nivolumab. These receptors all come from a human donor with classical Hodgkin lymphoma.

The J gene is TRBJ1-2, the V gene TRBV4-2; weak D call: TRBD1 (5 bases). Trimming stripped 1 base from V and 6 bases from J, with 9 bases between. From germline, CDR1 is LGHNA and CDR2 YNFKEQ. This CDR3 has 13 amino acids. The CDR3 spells CASSQVSGDGYTF. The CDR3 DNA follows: TGTGCCAGCAGCCAAGTTTCGGGGGATGGCTACACCTTC.

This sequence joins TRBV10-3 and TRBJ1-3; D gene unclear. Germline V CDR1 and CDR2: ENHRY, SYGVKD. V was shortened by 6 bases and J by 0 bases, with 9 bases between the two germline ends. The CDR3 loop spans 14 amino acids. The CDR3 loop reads CAISDTSSGNTIYF. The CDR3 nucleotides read TGTGCCATCAGCGACACGAGCTCTGGAAACACCATATATTTT.

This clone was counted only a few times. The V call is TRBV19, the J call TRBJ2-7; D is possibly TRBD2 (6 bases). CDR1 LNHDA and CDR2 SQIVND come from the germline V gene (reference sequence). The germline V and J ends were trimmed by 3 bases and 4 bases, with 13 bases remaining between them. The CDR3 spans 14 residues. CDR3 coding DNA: TGTGCCAGTAGTATGAGGCTAGCGACGTACGAGCAGTACTTC. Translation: CASSMRLATYEQYF.

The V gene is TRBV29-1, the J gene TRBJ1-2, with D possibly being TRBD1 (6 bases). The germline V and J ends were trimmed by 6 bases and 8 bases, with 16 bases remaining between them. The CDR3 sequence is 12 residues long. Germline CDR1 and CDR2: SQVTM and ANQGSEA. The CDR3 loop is CSVGSGEEGYTF. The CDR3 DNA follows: TGCAGCGTGGGGTCAGGGGAAGAGGGCTACACCTTC.

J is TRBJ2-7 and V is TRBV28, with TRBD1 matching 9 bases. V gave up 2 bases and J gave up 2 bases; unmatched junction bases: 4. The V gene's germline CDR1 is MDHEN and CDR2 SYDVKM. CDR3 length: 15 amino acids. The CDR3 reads CASSLPGQGAYEQYF. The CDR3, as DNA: TGTGCCAGCAGTTTACCGGGACAGGGAGCCTACGAGCAGTACTTC.

Written as DNA, the CDR3 is TGTGCCACCGGACAGGGGGCCCAAAACATTCAGTACTTC. It encodes CATGQGAQNIQYF. The chain couples TRBV28 to TRBJ2-4, with TRBD1 matching 11 bases. J gave up 5 bases and V 10 bases, and 4 bases lay outside the gene matches. The CDR3 length is 13 residues. Germline V gives CDR1 MDHEN, CDR2 SYDVKM.

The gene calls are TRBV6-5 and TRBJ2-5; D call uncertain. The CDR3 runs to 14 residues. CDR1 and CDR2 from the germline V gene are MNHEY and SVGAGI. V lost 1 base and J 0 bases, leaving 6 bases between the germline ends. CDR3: CASSYLGNQETQYF. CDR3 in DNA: TGTGCCAGCAGTTACTTAGGGAACCAAGAGACCCAGTACTTC.

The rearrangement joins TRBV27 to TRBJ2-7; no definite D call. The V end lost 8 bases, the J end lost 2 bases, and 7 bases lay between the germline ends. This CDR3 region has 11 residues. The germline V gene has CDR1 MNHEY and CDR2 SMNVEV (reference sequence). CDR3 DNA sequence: TGTGCCAGCGCACGGGCCTACGAGCAGTACTTC. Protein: CASARAYEQYF.

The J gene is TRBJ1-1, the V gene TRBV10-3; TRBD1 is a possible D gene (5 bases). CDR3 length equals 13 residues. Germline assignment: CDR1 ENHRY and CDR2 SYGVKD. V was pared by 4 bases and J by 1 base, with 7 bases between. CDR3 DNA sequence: TGTGCCATCAGTGCCGGGGGGAACACTGAAGCTTTCTTT. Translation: CAISAGGNTEAFF.

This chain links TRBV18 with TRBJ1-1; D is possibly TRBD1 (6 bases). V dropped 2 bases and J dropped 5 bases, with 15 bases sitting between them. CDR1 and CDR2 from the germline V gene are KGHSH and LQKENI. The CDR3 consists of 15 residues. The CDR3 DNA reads TGTGCCAGCTCACCAGGGGGCGCCCCTCGGACTGAAGCTTTCTTT. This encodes CASSPGGAPRTEAFF.

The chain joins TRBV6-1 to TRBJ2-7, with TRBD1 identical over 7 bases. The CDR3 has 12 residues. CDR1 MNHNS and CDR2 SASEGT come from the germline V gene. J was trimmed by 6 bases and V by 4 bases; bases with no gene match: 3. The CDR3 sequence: CASSAHRGEQYF. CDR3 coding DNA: TGTGCCAGCAGTGCTCACAGGGGCGAGCAGTACTTC.

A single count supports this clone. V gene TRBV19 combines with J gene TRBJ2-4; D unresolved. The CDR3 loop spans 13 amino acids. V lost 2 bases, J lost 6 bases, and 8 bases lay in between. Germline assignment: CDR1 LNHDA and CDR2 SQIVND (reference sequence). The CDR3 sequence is CASSILTTNIQYF. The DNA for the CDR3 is TGTGCCAGTAGTATATTAACAACAAACATTCAGTACTTC.

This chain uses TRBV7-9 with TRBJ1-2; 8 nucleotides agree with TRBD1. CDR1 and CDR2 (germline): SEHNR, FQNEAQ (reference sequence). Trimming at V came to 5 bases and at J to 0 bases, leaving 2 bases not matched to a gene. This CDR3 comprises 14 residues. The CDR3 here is CASSQGQANYGYTF. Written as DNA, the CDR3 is TGTGCCAGCAGCCAGGGACAGGCTAACTATGGCTACACCTTC.

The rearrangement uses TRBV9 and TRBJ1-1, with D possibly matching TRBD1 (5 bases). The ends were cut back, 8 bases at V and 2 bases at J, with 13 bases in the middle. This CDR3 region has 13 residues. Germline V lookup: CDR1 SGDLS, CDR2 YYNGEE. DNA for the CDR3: TGTGCCAGTTCCCCGGGGGTTAACACTGAAGCTTTCTTT. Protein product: CASSPGVNTEAFF.

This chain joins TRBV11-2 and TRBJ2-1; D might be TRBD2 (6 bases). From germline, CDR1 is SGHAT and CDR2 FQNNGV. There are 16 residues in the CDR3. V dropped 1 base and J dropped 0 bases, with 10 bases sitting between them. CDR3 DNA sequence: TGTGCCAGCAGCTTAGGCGGCGGGAACTCCTACAATGAGCAGTTCTTC. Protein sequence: CASSLGGGNSYNEQFF.

The CDR3 DNA follows: TGTGCCAGCACTAAGGGATCAGGAGCCACAGATACGCAGTATTTT. This translates into CASTKGSGATDTQYF. The V and J genes are TRBV11-2 and TRBJ2-3; no clear D. V dropped 7 bases and J dropped 2 bases, with 16 bases sitting between them. Germline CDR1 reads SGHAT; CDR2 reads FQNNGV. This CDR3 is 15 amino acids long.

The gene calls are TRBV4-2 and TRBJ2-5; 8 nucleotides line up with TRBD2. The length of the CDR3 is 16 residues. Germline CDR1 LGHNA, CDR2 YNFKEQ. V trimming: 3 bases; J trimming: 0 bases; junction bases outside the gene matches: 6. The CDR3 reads CASSQTSETYQETQYF. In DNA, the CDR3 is TGTGCCAGCAGCCAGACTAGCGAAACCTACCAAGAGACCCAGTACTTC.

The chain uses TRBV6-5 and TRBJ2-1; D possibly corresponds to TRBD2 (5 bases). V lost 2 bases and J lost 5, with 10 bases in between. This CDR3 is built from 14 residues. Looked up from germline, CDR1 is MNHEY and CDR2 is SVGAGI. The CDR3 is CASSYDRLNNEQFF. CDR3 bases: TGTGCCAGCAGTTACGATAGACTAAACAATGAGCAGTTCTTC.

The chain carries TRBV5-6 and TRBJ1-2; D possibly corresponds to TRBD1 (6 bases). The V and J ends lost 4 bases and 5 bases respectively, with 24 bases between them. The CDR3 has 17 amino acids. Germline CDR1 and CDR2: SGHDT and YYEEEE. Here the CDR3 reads CASSSEGGQRRVYGYTF. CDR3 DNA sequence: TGTGCCAGCAGCAGTGAAGGGGGGCAACGCCGGGTGTATGGCTACACCTTC.

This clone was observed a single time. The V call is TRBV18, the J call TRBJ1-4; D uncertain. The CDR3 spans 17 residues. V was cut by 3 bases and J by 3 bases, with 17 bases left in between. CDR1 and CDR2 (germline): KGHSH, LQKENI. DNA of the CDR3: TGTGCCAGCTCACCTCTATCTCAGGTGGCTGCTAATGAAAAACTGTTTTTT. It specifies CASSPLSQVAANEKLFF. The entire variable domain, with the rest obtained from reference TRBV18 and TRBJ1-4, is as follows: NAGVMQNPRHLVRRRGQEARLRCSPMKGHSHVYWYRQLPEEGLKFMVYLQKENIIDESGMPKERFSAEFPKEGPSILRIQQVVRGDSAAYFCASSPLSQVAANEKLFFGSGTQLSVL.

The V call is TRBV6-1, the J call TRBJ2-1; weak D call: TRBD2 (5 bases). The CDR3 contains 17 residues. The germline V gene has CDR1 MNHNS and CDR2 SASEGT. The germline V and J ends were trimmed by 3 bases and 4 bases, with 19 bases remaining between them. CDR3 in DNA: TGTGCCAGCAGTGATGTCGCCGCTAGCTGGATTTACAATGAGCAGTTCTTC. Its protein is CASSDVAASWIYNEQFF.

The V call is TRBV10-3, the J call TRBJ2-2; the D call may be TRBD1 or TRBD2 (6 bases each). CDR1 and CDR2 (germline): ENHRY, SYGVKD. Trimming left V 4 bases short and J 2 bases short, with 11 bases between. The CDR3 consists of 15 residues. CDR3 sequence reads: CAISGGDTNTGELFF. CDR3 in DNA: TGTGCCATCAGTGGCGGGGACACAAACACCGGGGAGCTGTTTTTT.

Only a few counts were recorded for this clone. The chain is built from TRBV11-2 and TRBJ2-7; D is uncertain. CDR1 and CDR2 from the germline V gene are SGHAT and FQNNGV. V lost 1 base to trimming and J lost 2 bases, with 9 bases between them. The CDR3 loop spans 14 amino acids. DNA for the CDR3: TGTGCCAGCAGCTTAGGGCCGCACACCTACGAGCAGTACTTC. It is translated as CASSLGPHTYEQYF. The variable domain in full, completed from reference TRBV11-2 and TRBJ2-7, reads EAGVAQSPRYKIIEKRQSVAFWCNPISGHATLYWYQQILGQGPKLLIQFQNNGVVDDSQLPKDRFSAERLKGVDSTLKIQPAKLEDSAVYLCASSLGPHTYEQYFGPGTRLTVT.

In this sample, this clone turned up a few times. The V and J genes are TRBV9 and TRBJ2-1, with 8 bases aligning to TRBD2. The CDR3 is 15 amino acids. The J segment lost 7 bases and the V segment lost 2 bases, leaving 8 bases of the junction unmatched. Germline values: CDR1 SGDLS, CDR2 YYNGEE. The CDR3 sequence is CASSVAGSGSNEQFF. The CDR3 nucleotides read TGTGCCAGCAGCGTCGCGGGAAGCGGGAGTAATGAGCAGTTCTTC.

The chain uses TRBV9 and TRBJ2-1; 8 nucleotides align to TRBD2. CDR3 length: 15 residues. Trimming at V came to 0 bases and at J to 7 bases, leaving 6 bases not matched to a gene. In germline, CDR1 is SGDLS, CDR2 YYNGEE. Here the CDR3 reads CASSVAGGPGNEQFF. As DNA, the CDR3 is TGTGCCAGCAGCGTAGCGGGAGGGCCGGGGAATGAGCAGTTCTTC.

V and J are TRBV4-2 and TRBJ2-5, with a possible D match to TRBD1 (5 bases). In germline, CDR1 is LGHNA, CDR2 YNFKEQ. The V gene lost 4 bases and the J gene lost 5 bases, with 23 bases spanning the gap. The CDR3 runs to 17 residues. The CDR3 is CASSPERRAQGQETQYF. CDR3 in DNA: TGTGCCAGCAGCCCAGAAAGACGGGCTCAGGGTCAGGAGACCCAGTACTTC.

Here the CDR3 DNA reads TGTGCCAGTAGTATAGGGGGCGGATCCGGGGCCAACGTCCTGACTTTC. This codes for CASSIGGGSGANVLTF. This chain links TRBV19 with TRBJ2-6; the D gene is possibly TRBD1 (5 bases). The germline V gene has CDR1 LNHDA and CDR2 SQIVND (reference sequence). Trimming took 1 base from V and 4 from J, leaving 11 bases between them. The CDR3 is 16 amino acids.